The next 28 T cell receptor beta chains were all read from a single sample in a study of CD8 T cells in Susac syndrome. RNA totalling roughly 0.45 to 1 ug underwent reverse transcription with random hexamers. A single record per CDR3 protein comes from TCRdb applying MiXCR to the immunoSEQ multiplex PCR reads. Altogether 95,000 or so distinct CDR3 sequences are present, approximately 95% being singletons, with the ten largest covering 0.3% to 0.4%. Sequencing input: CD8+ T cells from PBMCs. These receptors were obtained from a human donor in good health.

The V call is TRBV9, the J call TRBJ2-1; no firm D call. The germline V gene has CDR1 SGDLS and CDR2 YYNGEE. V dropped 6 bases and J dropped 5 bases, with 12 bases sitting between them. This CDR3 contains 13 residues. CDR3 sequence (DNA): TGTGCCAGCAACGACGGCAGAGACAATGAGCAGTTCTTC. Translation: CASNDGRDNEQFF.

V usage is TRBV7-2 and J usage is TRBJ2-7; no firm D call. Germline V gene lookup returns CDR1 SGHTA and CDR2 FQGNSA. V dropped 2 bases and J dropped 2 bases, with 4 bases sitting between them. CDR3 length equals 12 residues. Written as DNA, the CDR3 is TGTGCCAGCAGCTTACCGACCTACGAGCAGTACTTC. Encoded protein: CASSLPTYEQYF.

J is TRBJ2-7 and V is TRBV7-3; a possible D gene is TRBD2 (7 bases). The CDR3 spans 13 residues. Trimming removed 5 bases at V and 5 bases at J, with 13 bases between. The germline CDR1 and CDR2 sequences are SGHTA and FQGTGA. CDR3 sequence (DNA): TGTGCCAGCAGCAAGGGGGGGGGCAACGAGCAGTACTTC. Its translation: CASSKGGGNEQYF.

The chain is built from TRBV7-9 and TRBJ2-5; D may correspond to TRBD1 or TRBD2 (6 bases each). There are 15 residues in the CDR3. Trimming stripped 0 bases from V and 4 bases from J, with 12 bases between. CDR1 is SEHNR and CDR2 is FQNEAQ in the germline V gene (reference sequence). The CDR3 region is CASSLAYGGLETQYF. The CDR3 nucleotides read TGTGCCAGCAGCTTAGCGTACGGGGGCCTAGAGACCCAGTACTTC.

This clonotype came up once. V and J are TRBV2 and TRBJ2-7; perhaps TRBD1 as D (8 bases). The CDR3 runs 16 residues. Germline loops: CDR1 SNHLY, CDR2 FYNNEI. The V end was cut by 7 bases, the J end by 3 bases, with 22 bases between. The CDR3 region has the DNA TGTGCCAGCACCCAAACCAGGGGGCTAGCGGACTACGAGCAGTACTTC. It encodes CASTQTRGLADYEQYF.

The J gene is TRBJ2-1, the V gene TRBV29-1; the D gene is possibly TRBD2 (7 bases). Per germline, CDR1 SQVTM and CDR2 ANQGSEA. Trimming removed 7 bases from V and 6 bases from J, with 22 bases in between. CDR3 length equals 15 residues. CDR3 residues: CSGRGGLDFLNEQFF. CDR3 nucleotides: TGCAGCGGCAGGGGCGGACTAGACTTTCTCAATGAGCAGTTCTTC.

The chain links TRBV13 to TRBJ2-7; tentative D call: TRBD1 (6 bases). CDR1 and CDR2 (germline): PRHDT, FYEKMQ (reference sequence). With 1 base removed from V and 7 bases from J, the gap between germline ends came to 11 bases. The CDR3 is 13 amino acids. As DNA, the CDR3 is TGTGCCAGCAGCTTAGACCAGGGGTCGGAGCAGTACTTC. This sequence encodes CASSLDQGSEQYF.

The V gene is TRBV5-6, the J gene TRBJ2-5; perhaps TRBD1 as D (5 bases). CDR1 and CDR2 (germline): SGHDT, YYEEEE. The CDR3 extends over 12 amino acids. Trimming stripped 3 bases from V and 5 bases from J, with 8 bases between. This chain's CDR3 is CASSWTPETQYF. The CDR3 DNA reads TGTGCCAGCAGCTGGACACCCGAGACCCAGTACTTC.

This chain links TRBV20-1 with TRBJ2-1; 8 bases are shared with TRBD2. This CDR3 comprises 14 residues. Germline lookup yields CDR1 DFQATT and CDR2 SNEGSKA (reference sequence). Losses at the gene ends were 2 bases for V and 5 bases for J; bases not matched to a gene: 5. This CDR3 is CSARPSGGDNEQFF. In nucleotides, the CDR3 is TGCAGTGCTAGACCCTCGGGGGGGGACAATGAGCAGTTCTTC.

V and J are TRBV7-2 and TRBJ2-2; D is perhaps TRBD1 (6 bases). This CDR3 comprises 17 residues. V gave up 5 bases and J gave up 3 bases, with 19 bases separating them. CDR1 is SGHTA and CDR2 is FQGNSA in the germline V gene. This CDR3 is CASSRRGEGGDTGELFF. In nucleotides, the CDR3 is TGTGCCAGCAGCCGACGTGGTGAAGGGGGTGACACCGGGGAGCTGTTTTTT.

V gene TRBV5-1 combines with J gene TRBJ2-5, with TRBD1 matching 7 bases. The length of the CDR3 is 15 residues. CDR1 and CDR2 (germline): SGHRS, YFSETQ. Trimming took 0 bases from V and 2 from J; bases not matched to a gene: 4. CDR3 sequence: CASSLEGARQETQYF. The DNA of the CDR3 is TGCGCCAGCAGCTTGGAGGGGGCGCGGCAAGAGACCCAGTACTTC.

This chain connects TRBV5-1 to TRBJ2-5, with TRBD1 matching 10 bases. Germline values: CDR1 SGHRS, CDR2 YFSETQ. The CDR3 is made up of 13 amino acids. V shed 4 bases and J 5 bases; nucleotides not matched to a gene: 2. CDR3 residues: CASSDRGPETQYF. Written as DNA, the CDR3 is TGCGCCAGCAGCGACAGGGGGCCGGAGACCCAGTACTTC.

This clonotype is a singleton in its sample. J is TRBJ1-2 and V is TRBV4-1; the D gene is possibly TRBD1 (5 bases). V shed 1 base and J shed 3 bases, with 15 bases lying between them. Per germline, CDR1 MGHRA and CDR2 YSYEKL. The CDR3 extends over 16 amino acids. The CDR3 DNA reads as TGCGCCAGCAGCCAAGTTGGAGAAGCGGGGGACTATGGCTACACCTTC. This codes for CASSQVGEAGDYGYTF.

This clonotype was seen only once. The V call is TRBV2, the J call TRBJ2-6, with D possibly being TRBD1 (5 bases). V was cut by 6 bases and J by 1 base, with 7 bases left in between. From germline, CDR1 is SNHLY and CDR2 FYNNEI. The CDR3 length is 14 residues. CDR3 region: CASRDSSGANVLTF. In DNA form, the CDR3 reads TGTGCCAGCAGAGACAGTTCTGGGGCCAACGTCCTGACTTTC.

The rearrangement uses TRBV20-1 and TRBJ2-7; D may be TRBD2 (5 bases). V was shortened by 1 base and J by 2 bases, with 12 bases between the two germline ends. The CDR3 length is 14 residues. Germline CDR1 reads DFQATT; CDR2 reads SNEGSKA (reference sequence). CDR3 coding DNA: TGCAGTGCTAGAGGACGGGGTTTTCCCTACGAGCAGTACTTC. Translation gives CSARGRGFPYEQYF.

V is TRBV5-5 and J is TRBJ2-7; D is uncertain. V was shortened by 0 bases and J by 1 base, with 11 bases between the two germline ends. CDR3 size: 15 residues. CDR1 and CDR2 (germline): SGHKS, YYEKEE (reference sequence). This chain's CDR3 is CASSLAFDLSYEQYF. In DNA, the CDR3 is TGTGCCAGCAGCTTGGCCTTTGACCTTTCCTACGAGCAGTACTTC.

This chain joins TRBV27 and TRBJ2-3; the match to TRBD2 covers 8 bases. Germline CDR1 and CDR2: MNHEY and SMNVEV (reference sequence). The V gene end was trimmed by 1 base and the J gene end by 2 bases; junction bases not matched to a gene: 5. The CDR3 runs to 16 residues. The CDR3 sequence is CASSLLTSGPTDTQYF. The CDR3 DNA sequence: TGTGCCAGCAGTTTATTAACTAGCGGACCCACAGATACGCAGTATTTT.

The J gene is TRBJ1-2, the V gene TRBV29-1; the D gene is possibly TRBD1 (5 bases). Trimming took off 0 bases at V and 4 bases at J, with 12 bases between the two ends. Germline loops: CDR1 SQVTM, CDR2 ANQGSEA. There are 14 residues in the CDR3. DNA for the CDR3: TGCAGCGTTGAAGACGGGCGGGGACTCTATGGCTACACCTTC. This sequence encodes CSVEDGRGLYGYTF. Drawing the rest from reference TRBV29-1 and TRBJ1-2, the complete variable domain is SAVISQKPSRDICQRGTSLTIQCQVDSQVTMMFWYRQQPGQSLTLIATANQGSEATYESGFVIDKFPISRPNLTFSTLTVSNMSPEDSSIYLCSVEDGRGLYGYTFGSGTRLTVV.

J is TRBJ2-7 and V is TRBV3-1; the D is unclear. CDR1 LGHDT and CDR2 YNNKEL come from the germline V gene (reference sequence). The CDR3 loop spans 14 amino acids. V lost 1 base and J 2 bases, leaving 9 bases between the germline ends. The CDR3 coding sequence is TGTGCCAGCAGCCAAGGATTTCCCACCTACGAGCAGTACTTC. This gives the protein CASSQGFPTYEQYF.

The chain is built from TRBV5-1 and TRBJ2-4, with D perhaps TRBD2 (6 bases). The V and J ends lost 5 bases and 8 bases respectively, with 8 bases between them. The CDR3 spans 11 residues. Germline-derived CDR1 and CDR2 are SGHRS and YFSETQ. The CDR3 DNA follows: TGCGCCAGCAGTTGGGGGGACATTCAGTACTTC. Amino acids: CASSWGDIQYF. Looking up the rest from reference TRBV5-1 and TRBJ2-4 gives the full variable domain: KAGVTQTPRYLIKTRGQQVTLSCSPISGHRSVSWYQQTPGQGLQFLFEYFSETQRNKGNFPGRFSGRQFSNSRSEMNVSTLELGDSALYLCASSWGDIQYFGAGTRLSVL.

The genes are TRBV3-1 and TRBJ2-7, with a tentative D call TRBD2 (5 bases). Trimming pared 4 bases from V and 2 bases from J, leaving 15 bases between. Germline CDR1 reads LGHDT; CDR2 reads YNNKEL (reference sequence). There are 15 residues in the CDR3. The CDR3 nucleotides read TGTGCCAGCAGCCCTTTTCCGGACGGGACCTACGAGCAGTACTTC. Its protein is CASSPFPDGTYEQYF.

This chain links TRBV13 with TRBJ2-7; TRBD1 is a possible D gene (5 bases). The V gene's germline CDR1 is PRHDT and CDR2 FYEKMQ (reference sequence). With 5 bases removed from V and 2 bases from J, the gap between germline ends came to 10 bases. CDR3 length equals 13 residues. The CDR3 region has the DNA TGTGCCAGCAGCCCGACAGCCACCTACGAGCAGTACTTC. Residues: CASSPTATYEQYF.

The chain is built from TRBV19 and TRBJ2-1; the D is unclear. The CDR3 is made up of 15 amino acids. Trimming cost V 1 base and J 0 bases, with 7 bases left between them. The germline gives CDR1 LNHDA, CDR2 SQIVND (reference sequence). The DNA for the CDR3 is TGTGCCAGTAGTATAGGGATAGGCTCCTACAATGAGCAGTTCTTC. Its protein is CASSIGIGSYNEQFF.

This clonotype was seen more than once but under ten times. CDR3 coding DNA: TGTGCCAGCAGCGTTACAGGGTTAGGGGCCAACGTCCTGACTTTC. It yields the protein CASSVTGLGANVLTF. The chain employs TRBV9 and TRBJ2-6, with TRBD1 as a possible D gene (6 bases). This CDR3 spans 15 amino acids. Germline V gives CDR1 SGDLS, CDR2 YYNGEE. The germline V and J ends were trimmed by 2 bases and 4 bases, with 10 bases remaining between them.

Note on this clonotype: The junction does not match germline at one end; this may be a read error. The chain recombines TRBV6-1 with TRBJ2-1, with D possibly being TRBD2 (6 bases). Germline V gene lookup returns CDR1 MNHNS and CDR2 SASEGT. The CDR3 is 11 residues long. The CDR3 loop reads CASRDYHEQFF. CDR3 DNA sequence: TGTGCCAGCAGGGACTACCATGAGCAGTTCTTC.

The V and J genes are TRBV2 and TRBJ2-5, with D perhaps TRBD2 (6 bases). CDR1 and CDR2 (germline): SNHLY, FYNNEI. The length of the CDR3 is 15 residues. V lost 3 bases to trimming and J lost 4 bases, with 15 bases between them. CDR3 loop: CASSDLTGVGETQYF. In nucleotides, the CDR3 is TGTGCCAGCAGTGATTTGACGGGGGTCGGAGAGACCCAGTACTTC.

This sequence joins TRBV5-1 and TRBJ2-2, with D possibly being TRBD1 or TRBD2 (5 bases each). Germline CDR1 SGHRS, CDR2 YFSETQ. Trimming pared 7 bases from V and 7 bases from J, leaving 8 bases between. The CDR3 consists of 11 residues. The CDR3, as DNA: TGCGCCAGCGAGGGGAACGGGGAGCTGTTTTTT. The encoded protein is CASEGNGELFF.

This sequence joins TRBV29-1 and TRBJ1-2; D gene ambiguous. The length of the CDR3 is 10 residues. V shed 6 bases and J shed 3 bases, with 5 bases lying between them. The germline CDR1 and CDR2 sequences are SQVTM and ANQGSEA. The CDR3 nucleotides are TGCAGCGTCTCGGACTATGGCTACACCTTC. It yields the protein CSVSDYGYTF.